This T cell receptor (beta chain) originates from a study of Ad26.COV2.S vaccination and SARS-CoV-2 variants. The protocol was immunoSEQ multiplex PCR, while the TCRdb copy is restricted to in-frame clones and leaves out a portion. The top ten clones hold 5% of a sample with roughly 300,000 clones, more than 85% of them seen once. Treatment specified: around 19 received Ad26.COV2.S at low or high dose, single or two shots; roughly 5 received placebo; per-sample allocation not given. Sampling was performed 63 days after the first vaccine or placebo injection. An Ad26 vector was used to express Wuhan-strain SARS-CoV-2 spike as the vaccine. The CDR3 is 15 amino acids. V shed 6 bases, J shed 0 bases, and the junction held 6 bases outside the gene matches. CDR1 is SGHVS, CDR2 FNYEAQ, per germline.

The chain employs TRBV7-6 and TRBJ2-7, with 9 positions matching TRBD2. The clonotype comes from a person between 18 and 60 years old who received the Ad26.COV2.S COVID-19 vaccine or a placebo. The source was peripheral blood, collected in a trial of Ad26.COV2.S vaccine versus placebo. This chain's CDR3 is CASSSLAGISYEQYF. The CDR3 nucleotides are TGTGCCAGCAGTTCGCTAGCGGGGATCTCCTACGAGCAGTACTTC.